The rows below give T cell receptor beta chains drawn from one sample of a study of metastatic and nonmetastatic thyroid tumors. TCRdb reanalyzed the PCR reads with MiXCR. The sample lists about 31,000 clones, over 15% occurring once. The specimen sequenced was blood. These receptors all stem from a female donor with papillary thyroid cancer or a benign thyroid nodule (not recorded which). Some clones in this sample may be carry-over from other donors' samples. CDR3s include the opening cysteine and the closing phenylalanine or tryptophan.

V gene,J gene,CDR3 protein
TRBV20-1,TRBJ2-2,CSAMSTGTGVTGELFF
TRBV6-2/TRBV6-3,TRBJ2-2,CASSPTGGSGELFF
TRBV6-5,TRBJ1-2,CASSYSRRQGAGGYTF
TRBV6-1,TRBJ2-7,CASKDGGVTGVSEQYF
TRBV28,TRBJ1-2,CASYPGTESVYGYTF
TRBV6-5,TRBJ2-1,CASGYSGPIGVYSGQFF
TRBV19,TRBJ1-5,CASSTFPGQGSQPQHF
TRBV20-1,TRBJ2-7,CSVTSDRAHEQYF
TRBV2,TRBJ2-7,CASILTTGKDEQYF
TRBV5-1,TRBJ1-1,CASSLATDAEAFF
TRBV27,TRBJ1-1,CASSLIGQIVNTEAFF
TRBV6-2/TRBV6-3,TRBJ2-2,CASRRRESDAGELFF
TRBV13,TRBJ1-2,CASSLGDRSYGYTF
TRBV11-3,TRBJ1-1,CASTLYGGTEAFF
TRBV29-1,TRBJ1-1,CSVIKGWNTEAFF
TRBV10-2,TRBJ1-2,CASGPDGRSGYTF
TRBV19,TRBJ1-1,CASSPGTLNTEAFF
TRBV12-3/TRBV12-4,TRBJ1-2,CASSLGRRGFGYTF
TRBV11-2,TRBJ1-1,CASSQQLRAADEAFF
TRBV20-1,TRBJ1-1,CRVQGVMNTEAFF
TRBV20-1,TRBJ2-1,CSAQAGPYNEQFF
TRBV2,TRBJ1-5,CASCYREHQPQHF
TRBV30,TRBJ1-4,CAWSWASTNEKLFF
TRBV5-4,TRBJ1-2,CASSPTTANYGYTF
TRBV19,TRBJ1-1,CASSMQENTEAFF
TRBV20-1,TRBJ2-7,CSAREGGQVREQYF
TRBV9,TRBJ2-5,CASSPRPQETQYF
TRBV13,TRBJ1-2,CASSLGASYGYTF
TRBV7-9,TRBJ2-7,CASSLGQSSYEQYF
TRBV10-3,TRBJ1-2,CAISEGAVNYGYTF
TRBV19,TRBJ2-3,CASSISGGEYTQYF
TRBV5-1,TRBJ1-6,CASSQTEGQSPLHF
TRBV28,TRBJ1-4,CASVGGSGEKLFF
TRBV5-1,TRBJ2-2,CASSLTSIPGTGELFF
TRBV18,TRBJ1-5,CASSHSPGTGNQPQHF
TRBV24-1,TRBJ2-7,CATSMGEFSYEQYF
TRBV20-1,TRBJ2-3,CSASKASVQDTQYF
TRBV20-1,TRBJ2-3,CSAAEVGRTDTQYF
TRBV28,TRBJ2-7,CASSLGGLSGIMYEQYF
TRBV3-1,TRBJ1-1,CASSHTTERNTEAFF
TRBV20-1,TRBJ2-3,CSAFSSGGYTDTQYF
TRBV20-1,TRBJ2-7,CSARDGAGKNEQYF
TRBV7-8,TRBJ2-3,CASSLGGLAGVTDTQYF
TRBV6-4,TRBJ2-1,CASSEAIVGDYNEQFF
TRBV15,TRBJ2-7,CATSSAGLSYEQYF
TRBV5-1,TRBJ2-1,CASSSTSRLDNEQFF
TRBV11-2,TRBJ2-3,CASSGVSGNTQYF
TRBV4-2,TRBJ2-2,CASSFFVGQGSGELFF
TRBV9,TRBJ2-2,CASSVGYTLPDTGELFF
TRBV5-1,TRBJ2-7,CASRPLTGEAYEQYF
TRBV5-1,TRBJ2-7,CASSLTGRTDAYEQYF